This T cell receptor (beta chain) was documented in a study of blood T cell repertoires in COVID-19. On the study more broadly: Sites across the United States, Italy and Spain contributed samples from acute and convalescent COVID-19. Sources were T cells, B-cell-depleted T cells, or PBMCs; the material itself was cDNA or gDNA.

Germline-derived CDR1 and CDR2 are MNHEY and SVGAGI. This CDR3 region has 14 residues. V gave up 0 bases and J gave up 4 bases, with 9 bases separating them. The authors' processing: Researchers report that nucleated cell counts were estimated from reference gene primer amplification. Sequencing used immunoSEQ multiplex PCR; TCRdb keeps in-frame clones, though not all of them. That table gives V, J and clone size, and the DNA gave D and trimming. The top ten hold over 15% of the sample, which has tens of thousands of clones, approximately 78% seen once. The gene calls are TRBV6-5 and TRBJ1-1, with D unresolved. The origin of this receptor is a woman aged 55-70 years with acute or convalescent COVID-19. The specimen was peripheral blood. The CDR3 is CASSYSREGTEAFF. CDR3 coding DNA: TGTGCCAGCAGTTACTCGAGGGAGGGCACTGAAGCTTTCTTT.